This T cell receptor beta chain derives from a study of blood T cell repertoires in COVID-19. The method was immunoSEQ multiplex PCR; TCRdb's version includes in-frame clones alone and lacks a portion of them. Altogether roughly 150,000 clones are present, about 78% being singletons, with the ten largest covering about 10%. Sequencing used peripheral blood. This TCR was sampled from a man between 60 and 75 years old who had recovered from COVID-19.

CDR3 sequence (DNA): TGTGCCAGCAGTTTACGGGGGACAGGGGGTGGTGGAAACACCATATATTTT. Translated, it gives CASSLRGTGGGGNTIYF. The gene calls are TRBV27 and TRBJ1-3; 11 bases map to TRBD1. CDR1 is MNHEY, CDR2 SMNVEV, per germline (reference sequence). The CDR3 runs to 17 residues. Trimming at V came to 2 bases and at J to 3 bases, leaving 6 bases not matched to a gene.